A selection of T cell receptor beta chains follows, all from one sample in a study of cytotoxic CD8 clonotypes in ibrutinib-treated CLL. The protocol was immunoSEQ multiplex PCR, while the TCRdb copy is restricted to in-frame clones and leaves out a portion. The sample includes over 95,000 clones, 55% to 75% seen only once; the top ten take 37%. Sequencing was performed on PBMCs, taken after 24 months of ibrutinib treatment. All receptors derive from a human donor with chronic lymphocytic leukemia. Each CDR3 is given with its conserved first and last residue. Each record gives: V gene, J gene, CDR3 protein.

TRBV13	TRBJ2-7	CASSSSTSGVHEQYF
TRBV4-1	TRBJ1-6	CASSQGEGRQGKPLHF
TRBV7-6	TRBJ2-3	CASSLGGFTDTQYF
TRBV5-1	TRBJ1-1	CASSTGTGVTEAFF
TRBV30	TRBJ2-3	CAWSLAVGTDTQYF
TRBV4-1	TRBJ2-7	CASSQQPGGNEQYF
TRBV2	TRBJ2-5	CASRRQVVRERETQYF
TRBV13	TRBJ2-5	CASSLGVGAGETQYF
TRBV6-5	TRBJ2-5	CASSYASAVGETQYF
TRBV10-1	TRBJ1-1	CASSENRGDTEAFF
TRBV30	TRBJ1-6	CAYRPQGASYNSPLHF
TRBV9	TRBJ2-3	CASSVAGYGTDTQYF
TRBV5-1	TRBJ2-7	CASRASGGTSYEQYF